These T cell receptor beta chains were read from a single sample in a study of beta chain features in type 1 diabetes. Data came from immunoSEQ multiplex PCR; TCRdb stores just in-frame clones and leaves some out. This table has approximately 600,000 clones, around 12% appearing once. Sequencing input: naive CD4+ T cells from blood. All receptors derive from a man under 40 with type 1 diabetes. The CDR3 runs from the conserved cysteine through the conserved F or W. Fields, in order: clone size, V gene, J gene, D gene, CDR3 DNA, CDR3 protein. D genes are given only for firm matches. Clone size is not always given. Where it is, it says once, few, many or a class for expanded clones.

few	TRBV15	TRBJ2-1	TRBD1	TGTGCCACCAGCAGAGGACAGGGGCCCTACAATGAGCAGTTCTTC	CATSRGQGPYNEQFF
NA	TRBV18	TRBJ2-5	TRBD2	TGTGCCAGCTCCGGTCGGCGGGGGGGCGAAGAGACCCAGTACTTC	CASSGRRGGEETQYF
NA	TRBV6-1	TRBJ2-2	NA	TGTGCCAGCACCGAAAGGGGGTCGGACACCGGGGAGCTGTTTTTT	CASTERGSDTGELFF
NA	TRBV5-1	TRBJ2-3	NA	TGCGCCAGCAGCCTCGACCCGGTCTCGGATACGCAGTATTTT	CASSLDPVSDTQYF
few	TRBV14	TRBJ1-1	NA	TGTGCCAGCAGCCAAGACAGGGTCGGCACTGAAGCTTTCTTT	CASSQDRVGTEAFF
few	TRBV19	TRBJ1-2	NA	TGTGCCAGTAGTATTTCGGGAGGGTTGAGCGGCTACACCTTC	CASSISGGLSGYTF
NA	TRBV5-1	TRBJ1-2	NA	TGCGCCAGCAGCTTGGCCGGGGTTGATGGCTACACCTTC	CASSLAGVDGYTF
NA	TRBV11-1	TRBJ2-5	TRBD1	TGTGCCACGAGGAGGACAGGGTTGATAGAGACCCAGTACTTC	CATRRTGLIETQYF
NA	TRBV29-1	TRBJ2-1	TRBD1	TGCAGCGGGGGAAGGACAGGGGCAAAACATGAGCAGTTCTTC	CSGGRTGAKHEQFF
few	TRBV7-6	TRBJ1-4	TRBD1	TGTGCCAGCAGCTTAAGTGGGGGACAGGGAAATGAAAAACTGTTTTTT	CASSLSGGQGNEKLFF
NA	TRBV14	TRBJ1-4	TRBD1	TGTGCCAGCAGCCAAGATGAGGGACAGAGAACAACTAATGAAAAACTGTTTTTT	CASSQDEGQRTTNEKLFF
few	TRBV27	TRBJ1-5	NA	TGTGCCAGCAGTTCGACAGTAAGCAATCAGCCCCAGCATTTT	CASSSTVSNQPQHF
few	TRBV4-1	TRBJ1-2	TRBD1	TGCGCCAGCAGCCCAACCGGGACAGCTTCTAACTATGGCTACACCTTC	CASSPTGTASNYGYTF
NA	TRBV28	TRBJ1-2	TRBD1	TGTGCCAGCAGGAGACAGGGATATGGCTCTGGCTACACCTTC	CASRRQGYGSGYTF
few	TRBV5-1	TRBJ2-7	NA	TGCGCCAGCAGCTTGAGCTTAACCGGGGCCACCTACGAGCAGTACTTC	CASSLSLTGATYEQYF
NA	TRBV28	TRBJ2-7	NA	TGTGCCAGCGAACCAGAGGGGGGCAACTACGAGCAGTACTTC	CASEPEGGNYEQYF
NA	TRBV20-1	TRBJ2-3	TRBD1	TGCAGTGCTAGTGCCTCGACAGGGTTT	CSASASTGF
few	TRBV5-1	TRBJ1-3	NA	TGCGCCAGCAGCTTGGATCAGTACTCTGGAAACACCATATATTTT	CASSLDQYSGNTIYF
few	TRBV5-4	TRBJ2-4	TRBD2	TGTGCCAGCAGCTCTAGCGGGGGGGGAAACATTCAGTACTTC	CASSSSGGGNIQYF
NA	TRBV5-1	TRBJ2-2	TRBD2	TGCGCCAGCAGCTTGCGGGTAGCGGGGAACACCGGGGAGCTGTTTTTT	CASSLRVAGNTGELFF
few	TRBV7-2	TRBJ2-1	NA	TGTGCCAGCAGCAAAGGGCGCGGTGAGCAGTTCTTC	CASSKGRGEQFF
NA	TRBV5-1	TRBJ2-3	TRBD2	TGCGCCAGCAGCCTAGGGACTAGCGGCACAGATACGCAGTATTTT	CASSLGTSGTDTQYF
few	TRBV30	TRBJ2-1	NA	TGTGCCTGGAGTGTGCGTGGGACCAATGAGCAGTTCTTC	CAWSVRGTNEQFF
NA	TRBV5-1	TRBJ1-6	TRBD1	TGCGCCAGCAGCTCACGACAGGGTCTAAATTCACCCCTCCACTTT	CASSSRQGLNSPLHF
NA	TRBV6-5	TRBJ1-2	NA	TGTGCCAGCAGTTACGGGGGGAGCTACACCTTC	CASSYGGSYTF
few	TRBV11-2	TRBJ2-7	TRBD2	TGTGCCAGCAGCTTAGAATGGGGAGGGGCCTACGAGCAGTACTTC	CASSLEWGGAYEQYF
few	TRBV29-1	TRBJ2-3	NA	TGCAGCGTTGACGAAATTAGCACAGATACGCAGTATTTT	CSVDEISTDTQYF
NA	TRBV21-1	TRBJ2-7	NA	TGTGCCAGCAGCAAAGATCCATTAAGCAGGGCAGCTACTAAGAACGAGCAGTACTTC	CASSKDPLSRAATKNEQYF
NA	TRBV7-9	TRBJ1-3	NA	TGTGCCAGCAGCCGACCCCGAGAAACTGGAAACACCATATATTTT	CASSRPRETGNTIYF
few	TRBV7-6	TRBJ1-5	NA	TGTGCCAGCAGCCCTACCTATAGCAATCAGCCCCAGCATTTT	CASSPTYSNQPQHF
NA	TRBV11-2	TRBJ2-1	NA	TGTGCCAGCAGCTTAGTCAATGAGCAGTTCTTC	CASSLVNEQFF
few	TRBV9	TRBJ2-7	NA	TGTGCCAGCAGCGTAGGCTCGAGGGGCCCCTACGAGCAGTACTTC	CASSVGSRGPYEQYF